This T cell receptor (beta chain) was identified in a study of blood T cell repertoires in COVID-19. Turning to the study itself: Acute and convalescent COVID-19 specimens originated in the United States, Italy and Spain.

The V gene lost 8 bases and the J gene lost 1 base, with 11 bases spanning the gap. The germline gives CDR1 SNHLY, CDR2 FYNNEI. CDR3 length equals 13 residues. In the original analysis: Estimation of nucleated cell counts relied on the amplification of reference gene primers. Clones were read by immunoSEQ multiplex PCR, and TCRdb kept only the in-frame ones, dropping some. The V and J calls and clone size are taken from that table; D and trimming were inferred from the DNA. This table has about 60,000 clones, around 90% appearing once. The V and J genes are TRBV2 and TRBJ1-1; D not resolved. The sample was peripheral blood. This TCR was sampled from a human donor with acute or convalescent COVID-19. The donor label of this sample is uncertain. The CDR3 DNA follows: TGTGCCAGCCGGCGGGTGACGAACACTGAAGCTTTCTTT. Its protein is CASRRVTNTEAFF.